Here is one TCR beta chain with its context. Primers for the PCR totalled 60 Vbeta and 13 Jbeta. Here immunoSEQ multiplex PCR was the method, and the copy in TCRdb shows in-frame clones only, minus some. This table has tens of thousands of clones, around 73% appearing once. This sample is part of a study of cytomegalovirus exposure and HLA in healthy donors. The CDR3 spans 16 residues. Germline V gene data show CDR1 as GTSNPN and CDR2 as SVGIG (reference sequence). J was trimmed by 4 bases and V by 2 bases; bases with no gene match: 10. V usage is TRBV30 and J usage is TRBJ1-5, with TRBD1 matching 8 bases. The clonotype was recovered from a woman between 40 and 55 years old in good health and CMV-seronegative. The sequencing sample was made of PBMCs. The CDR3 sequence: CAWSTTGGVLNQPQHF. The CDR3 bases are TGTGCCTGGAGTACTACAGGGGGAGTATTGAATCAGCCCCAGCATTTT.